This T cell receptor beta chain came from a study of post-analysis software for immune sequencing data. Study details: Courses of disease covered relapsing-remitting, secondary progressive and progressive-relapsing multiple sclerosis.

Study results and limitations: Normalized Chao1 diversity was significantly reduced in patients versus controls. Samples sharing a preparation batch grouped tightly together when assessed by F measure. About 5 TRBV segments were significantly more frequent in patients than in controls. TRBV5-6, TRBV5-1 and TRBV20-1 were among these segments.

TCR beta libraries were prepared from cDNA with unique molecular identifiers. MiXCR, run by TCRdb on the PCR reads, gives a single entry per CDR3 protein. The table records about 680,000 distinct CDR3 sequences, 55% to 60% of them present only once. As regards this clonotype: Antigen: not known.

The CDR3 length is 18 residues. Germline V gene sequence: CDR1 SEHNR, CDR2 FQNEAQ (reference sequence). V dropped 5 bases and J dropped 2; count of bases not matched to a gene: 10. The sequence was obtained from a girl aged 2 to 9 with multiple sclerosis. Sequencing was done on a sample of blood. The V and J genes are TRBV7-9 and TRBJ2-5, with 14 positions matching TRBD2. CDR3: CASSEGTSGSLKQETQYF. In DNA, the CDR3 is TGTGCCAGCAGCGAGGGGACTAGCGGGAGCTTAAAGCAAGAGACCCAGTACTTC.